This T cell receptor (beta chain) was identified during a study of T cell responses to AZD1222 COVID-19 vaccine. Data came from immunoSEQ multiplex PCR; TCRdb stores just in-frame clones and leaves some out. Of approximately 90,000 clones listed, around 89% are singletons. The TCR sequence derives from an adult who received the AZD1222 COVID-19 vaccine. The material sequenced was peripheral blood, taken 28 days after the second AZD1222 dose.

This chain's CDR3 is CASSFSTEAFF. CDR3 DNA: TGTGCCAGCAGTTTTAGCACTGAAGCTTTCTTT. The chain combines TRBV12-3 or TRBV12-4 with TRBJ1-1, with no clear D. The CDR3 length is 11 residues. Trimming took off 3 bases at V and 4 bases at J, with 3 bases between the two ends.